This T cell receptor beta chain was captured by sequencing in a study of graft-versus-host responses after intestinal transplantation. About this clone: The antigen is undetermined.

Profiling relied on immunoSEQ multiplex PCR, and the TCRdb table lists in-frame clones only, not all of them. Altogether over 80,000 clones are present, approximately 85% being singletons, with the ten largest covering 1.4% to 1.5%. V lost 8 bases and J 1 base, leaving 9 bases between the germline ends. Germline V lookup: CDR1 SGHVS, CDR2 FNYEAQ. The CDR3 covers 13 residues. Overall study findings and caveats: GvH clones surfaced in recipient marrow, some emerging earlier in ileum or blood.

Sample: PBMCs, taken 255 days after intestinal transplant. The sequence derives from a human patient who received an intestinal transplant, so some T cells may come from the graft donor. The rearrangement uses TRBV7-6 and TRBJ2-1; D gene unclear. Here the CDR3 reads CASGSSSYNEQFF. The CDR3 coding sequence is TGTGCCAGCGGGTCGAGTTCCTACAATGAGCAGTTCTTC.